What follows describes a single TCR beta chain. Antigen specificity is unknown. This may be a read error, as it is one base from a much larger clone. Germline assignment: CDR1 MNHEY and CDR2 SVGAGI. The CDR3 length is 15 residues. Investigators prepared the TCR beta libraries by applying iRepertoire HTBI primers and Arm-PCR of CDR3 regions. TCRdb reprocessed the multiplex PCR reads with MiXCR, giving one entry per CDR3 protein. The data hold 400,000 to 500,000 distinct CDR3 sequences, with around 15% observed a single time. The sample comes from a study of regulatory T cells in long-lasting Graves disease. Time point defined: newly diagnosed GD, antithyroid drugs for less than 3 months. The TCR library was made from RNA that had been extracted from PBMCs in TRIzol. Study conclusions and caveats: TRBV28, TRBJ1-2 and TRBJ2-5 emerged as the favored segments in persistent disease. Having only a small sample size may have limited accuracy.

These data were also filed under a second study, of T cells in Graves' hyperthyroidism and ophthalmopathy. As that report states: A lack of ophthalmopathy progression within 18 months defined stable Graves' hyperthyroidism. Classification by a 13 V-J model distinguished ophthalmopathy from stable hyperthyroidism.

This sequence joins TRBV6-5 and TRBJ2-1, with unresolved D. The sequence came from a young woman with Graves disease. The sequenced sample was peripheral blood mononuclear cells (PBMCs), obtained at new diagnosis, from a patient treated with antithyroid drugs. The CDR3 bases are TGTGCCAGCAGTAAACGACAAACTTTCTACAGTGAGCAGTTCTTC. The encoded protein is CASSKRQTFYSEQFF.